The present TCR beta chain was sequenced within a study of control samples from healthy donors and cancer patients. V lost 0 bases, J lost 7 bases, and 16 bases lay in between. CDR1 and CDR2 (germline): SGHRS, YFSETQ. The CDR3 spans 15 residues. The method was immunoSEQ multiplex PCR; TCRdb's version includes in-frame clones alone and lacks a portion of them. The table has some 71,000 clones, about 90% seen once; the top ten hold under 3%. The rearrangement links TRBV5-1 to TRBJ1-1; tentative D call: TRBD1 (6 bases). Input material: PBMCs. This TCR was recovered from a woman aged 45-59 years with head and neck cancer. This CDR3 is CASSLDRVSDGEAFF. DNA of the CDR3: TGCGCCAGCAGCTTGGACAGGGTATCGGATGGTGAAGCTTTCTTT.